This TCR beta chain was captured in a study of cytomegalovirus exposure and HLA in healthy donors. 13 Jbeta primers and 60 Vbeta primers were used for the PCR. The authors' processing: It was a later analysis that counted tens of millions of unique TCR beta chains, of which some 12 million were shared. Using immunoSEQ multiplex PCR, the repertoire was profiled, and TCRdb retains in-frame clones only, with some absent. V and J calls and clone size are as listed in that table; D and trimming were resolved from the DNA. The table shows about 140,000 clones, with approximately 70% occurring only once. This clone came up a few times. The antigen is not known. Whole-study results and caveats: It has been reported that TCR beta sequences accurately predicted the HLA-A and HLA-B alleles of most subjects. It was assumed in the presence/absence analyses that sequencing depth was roughly uniform across donors. Most TCR sequences were seen very rarely across donors, but some public TCRs occurred in many.

The TCR was taken from a human donor in good health. Sequencing was performed on PBMCs.

CDR3 in amino acids: CASSHNGNTGELFF. Written as DNA, the CDR3 is TGCGCCAGCAGCCATAACGGTAACACCGGGGAGCTGTTTTTT. This rearrangement joins TRBV4-1 to TRBJ2-2; D remains ambiguous. Trimming took off 3 bases at V and 2 bases at J, with 7 bases between the two ends. The germline V gene encodes CDR1 MGHRA and CDR2 YSYEKL. The CDR3 sequence is 14 residues long.